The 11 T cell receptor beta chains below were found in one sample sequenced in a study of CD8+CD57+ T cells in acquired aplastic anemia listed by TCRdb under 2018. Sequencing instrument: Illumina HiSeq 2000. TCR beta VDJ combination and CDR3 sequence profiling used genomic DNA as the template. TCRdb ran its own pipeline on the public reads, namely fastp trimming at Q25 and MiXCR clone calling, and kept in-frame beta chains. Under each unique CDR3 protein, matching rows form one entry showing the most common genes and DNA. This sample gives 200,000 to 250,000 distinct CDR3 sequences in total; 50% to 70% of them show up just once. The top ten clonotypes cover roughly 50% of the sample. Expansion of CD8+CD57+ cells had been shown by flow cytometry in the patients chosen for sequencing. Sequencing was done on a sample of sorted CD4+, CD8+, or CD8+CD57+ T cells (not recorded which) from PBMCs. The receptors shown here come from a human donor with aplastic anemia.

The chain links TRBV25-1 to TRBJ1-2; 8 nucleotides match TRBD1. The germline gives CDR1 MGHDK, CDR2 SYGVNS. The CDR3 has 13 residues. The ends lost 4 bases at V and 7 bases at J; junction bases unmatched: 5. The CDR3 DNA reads TGTGCCAGCAGTGTGGGACAGGTTGGTGGCTACACCTTC. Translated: CASSVGQVGGYTF.

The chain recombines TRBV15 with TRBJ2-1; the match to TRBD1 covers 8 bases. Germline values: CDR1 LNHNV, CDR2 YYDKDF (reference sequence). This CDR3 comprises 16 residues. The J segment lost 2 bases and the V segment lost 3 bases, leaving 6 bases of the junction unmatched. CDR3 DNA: TGTGCCACCAGCAGCTTCGACAGGGGTCCCTACAATGAGCAGTTCTTC. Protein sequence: CATSSFDRGPYNEQFF.

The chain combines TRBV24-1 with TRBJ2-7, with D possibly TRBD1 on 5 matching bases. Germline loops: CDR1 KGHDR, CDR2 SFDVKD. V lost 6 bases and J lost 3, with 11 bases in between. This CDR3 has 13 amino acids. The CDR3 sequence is CATSTAGHYEQYF. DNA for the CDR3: TGTGCCACCAGTACGGCAGGACACTACGAGCAGTACTTC.

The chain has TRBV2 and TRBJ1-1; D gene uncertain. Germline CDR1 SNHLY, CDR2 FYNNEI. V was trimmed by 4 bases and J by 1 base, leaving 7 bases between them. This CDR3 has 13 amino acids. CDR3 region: CASSGHQNTEAFF. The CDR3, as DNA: TGTGCCAGCAGTGGACACCAGAACACTGAAGCTTTCTTT.

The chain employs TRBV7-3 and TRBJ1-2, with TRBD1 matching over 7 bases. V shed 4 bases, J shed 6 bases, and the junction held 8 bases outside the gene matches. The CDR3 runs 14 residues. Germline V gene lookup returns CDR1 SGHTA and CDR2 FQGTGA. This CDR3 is CASSSTQGRDGYTF. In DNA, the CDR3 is TGTGCCAGCAGCTCAACACAGGGGCGGGATGGCTACACCTTC.

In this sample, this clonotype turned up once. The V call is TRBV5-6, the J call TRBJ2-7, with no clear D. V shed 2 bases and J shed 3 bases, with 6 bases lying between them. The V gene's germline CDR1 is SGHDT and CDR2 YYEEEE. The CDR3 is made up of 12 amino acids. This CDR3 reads CASSLQHYEQYF. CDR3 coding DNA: TGTGCCAGCAGCTTACAGCACTACGAGCAGTACTTC.

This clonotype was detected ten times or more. CDR3 sequence (DNA): TGTGCCAGCAGCACCCGATTAGCGGGTCAAGAGACCCAGTACTTC. Its translation: CASSTRLAGQETQYF. The V gene is TRBV9, the J gene TRBJ2-5; TRBD2 agrees at 7 bases. The V and J ends lost 4 bases and 2 bases, in that order; junction bases with no gene match: 8. This CDR3 has 15 residues. Germline-derived CDR1 and CDR2 are SGDLS and YYNGEE. Combining the CDR3 with reference TRBV9 and TRBJ2-5 gives the whole variable domain DSGVTQTPKHLITATGQRVTLRCSPRSGDLSVYWYQQSLDQGLQFLIQYYNGEERAKGNILERFSAQQFPDLHSELNLSSLELGDSALYFCASSTRLAGQETQYFGPGTRLLVL.

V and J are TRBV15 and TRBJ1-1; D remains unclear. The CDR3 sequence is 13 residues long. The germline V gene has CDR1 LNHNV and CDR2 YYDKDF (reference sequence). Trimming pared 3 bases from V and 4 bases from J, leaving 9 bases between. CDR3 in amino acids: CATSSARATEAFF. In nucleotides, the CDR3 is TGTGCCACCAGCAGCGCCCGGGCCACTGAAGCTTTCTTT.

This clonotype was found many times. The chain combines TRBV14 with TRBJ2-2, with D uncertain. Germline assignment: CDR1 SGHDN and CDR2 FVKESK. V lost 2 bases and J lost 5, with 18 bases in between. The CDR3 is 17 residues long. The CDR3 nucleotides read TGTGCCAGCAGCCAAAGAACAGATTTATTATGGACCGGGGAGCTGTTTTTT. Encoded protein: CASSQRTDLLWTGELFF. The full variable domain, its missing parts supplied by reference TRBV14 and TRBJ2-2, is EAGVTQFPSHSVIEKGQTVTLRCDPISGHDNLYWYRRVMGKEIKFLLHFVKESKQDESGMPNNRFLAERTGGTYSTLKVQPAELEDSGVYFCASSQRTDLLWTGELFFGEGSRLTVL.

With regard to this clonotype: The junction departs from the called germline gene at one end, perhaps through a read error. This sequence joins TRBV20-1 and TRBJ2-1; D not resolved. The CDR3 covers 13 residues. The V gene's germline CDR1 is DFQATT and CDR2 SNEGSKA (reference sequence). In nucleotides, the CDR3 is TGCAGTGCTAGGACTGATTCCTACAGTGAGCAGTTCTTC. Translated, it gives CSARTDSYSEQFF.

DNA for the CDR3: TGTGCCACCAGCAGAGGAGCCAAAGAGACCCAGTACTTC. It is translated as CATSRGAKETQYF. The genes are TRBV15 and TRBJ2-5; D not certain. This CDR3 contains 13 residues. The ends were cut back, 1 base at V and 3 bases at J, with 6 bases in the middle. CDR1 and CDR2 (germline): LNHNV, YYDKDF (reference sequence). Supplemented by reference TRBV15 and TRBJ2-5, the full variable domain reads DAMVIQNPRYQVTQFGKPVTLSCSQTLNHNVMYWYQQKSSQAPKLLFHYYDKDFNNEADTPDNFQSRRPNTSFCFLDIRSPGLGDTAMYLCATSRGAKETQYFGPGTRLLVL.